Each of the 22 T cell receptor beta chains below was sequenced from the same sample in a study of T cell responses to AZD1222 COVID-19 vaccine. The table came from immunoSEQ multiplex PCR; TCRdb's copy has only in-frame clones and leaves some out. This sample yields some 96,000 clones, of which about 89% are seen a single time; more than 3.5% belongs to the top ten. The sequencing here drew on peripheral blood, taken on day 0 of MenACWY control vaccination. These receptor sequences come from an adult in good health.

This clone was recorded only once. The genes are TRBV7-9 and TRBJ2-1; TRBD2 matches 14 bases. This CDR3 has 15 amino acids. Germline V gives CDR1 SEHNR, CDR2 FQNEAQ (reference sequence). With V trimmed by 4 bases and J by 9 bases, 5 bases remained unmatched. The CDR3 here is CASSSTSGRAVEQFF. The CDR3 region has the DNA TGTGCCAGCAGCTCGACTAGCGGGAGGGCCGTTGAGCAGTTCTTC.

The rearrangement joins TRBV18 to TRBJ1-1, with D possibly being TRBD1 (6 bases). This CDR3 is 14 amino acids long. Germline-derived CDR1 and CDR2 are KGHSH and LQKENI. V lost 2 bases and J 1 base, leaving 8 bases between the germline ends. CDR3 amino acids: CASSPEGGNTEAFF. For the CDR3, the DNA is TGTGCCAGCTCACCAGAAGGGGGGAACACTGAAGCTTTCTTT.

The V gene is TRBV7-9, the J gene TRBJ2-2; TRBD2 might be the D (5 bases). This CDR3 contains 15 residues. Deletions cut 7 bases from V and 0 bases from J, with 12 bases between. Germline V CDR1 and CDR2: SEHNR, FQNEAQ (reference sequence). Written as DNA, the CDR3 is TGTGCCAGCAACCGGGGAGTTACGAACACCGGGGAGCTGTTTTTT. Its protein product is CASNRGVTNTGELFF.

The V call is TRBV15, the J call TRBJ1-2; the D gene is possibly TRBD1 (5 bases). The CDR3 runs 15 residues. Trimming shortened V by 1 base and J by 2 bases, and 11 bases separated the two germline ends. Germline V lookup: CDR1 LNHNV, CDR2 YYDKDF (reference sequence). The chain's CDR3 is CATSRGQGTNYGYTF. CDR3 DNA: TGTGCCACCAGCAGAGGGCAGGGAACCAACTATGGCTACACCTTC. Based on the CDR3 plus reference TRBV15 and TRBJ1-2, the full variable domain is DAMVIQNPRYQVTQFGKPVTLSCSQTLNHNVMYWYQQKSSQAPKLLFHYYDKDFNNEADTPDNFQSRRPNTSFCFLDIRSPGLGDTAMYLCATSRGQGTNYGYTFGSGTRLTVV.

The chain carries TRBV19 and TRBJ2-1; 7 bases line up with TRBD2. Germline V gene sequence: CDR1 LNHDA, CDR2 SQIVND (reference sequence). J gave up 3 bases and V 1 base, and 6 bases lay outside the gene matches. The length of the CDR3 is 16 residues. The CDR3 region is CASSIVRLAGYNEQFF. DNA of the CDR3: TGTGCCAGTAGTATAGTACGACTAGCCGGCTACAATGAGCAGTTCTTC.

This clone was recorded once. The gene calls are TRBV4-2 and TRBJ1-4; 12 nucleotides match TRBD1. CDR1 and CDR2 (germline): LGHNA, YNFKEQ. This CDR3 contains 16 residues. The junction had 5 bases not matched to a gene; V was cut back by 1 base and J by 8 bases. The CDR3 sequence is CASSQGDRGHGEKLFF. The CDR3 DNA sequence: TGTGCCAGCAGCCAAGGGGACAGGGGGCACGGGGAAAAACTGTTTTTT.

The chain is built from TRBV5-1 and TRBJ1-6; possible D gene TRBD1, 5 bases. Germline V gives CDR1 SGHRS, CDR2 YFSETQ. This CDR3 is 18 amino acids long. Trimming stripped 0 bases from V and 9 bases from J, with 22 bases between. The CDR3, as DNA: TGCGCCAGCAGCTTGGCCGTCGGGGGAACCCCGATAGGTTCACCCCTCCACTTT. Translated: CASSLAVGGTPIGSPLHF.

In its sample, this clone was seen a few times. The CDR3 DNA reads TGTGCCAGCAGTAGCCCTGGGGGGACCGGGGAGCTGTTTTTT. Protein product: CASSSPGGTGELFF. V is TRBV6-5 and J is TRBJ2-2; weak D call: TRBD2 (6 bases). Trimming stripped 5 bases from V and 5 bases from J, with 12 bases between. Germline values: CDR1 MNHEY, CDR2 SVGAGI. The CDR3 is made up of 14 amino acids.

The chain is built from TRBV6-2 or TRBV6-3 and TRBJ2-1; D is tentatively TRBD1 or TRBD2 (6 bases each). There are 13 residues in the CDR3. Trimming stripped 6 bases from V and 8 bases from J, with 14 bases between. CDR1 is MNHEY, CDR2 SVGEGT, per germline. Written as DNA, the CDR3 is TGTGCCAGCAGCCCCCGGGGGCCCCATGAGCAGTTCTTC. Its translation: CASSPRGPHEQFF.

The J gene is TRBJ1-1, the V gene TRBV10-3; D ambiguous. The CDR3 is made up of 11 amino acids. CDR1 ENHRY and CDR2 SYGVKD come from the germline V gene. Trimming stripped 10 bases from V and 1 base from J, with 7 bases between. CDR3 amino acids: CATIQNTEAFF. The CDR3 region has the DNA TGTGCCACCATCCAGAACACTGAAGCTTTCTTT.

The chain recombines TRBV27 with TRBJ2-1, with D tentatively TRBD2 (5 bases). The germline CDR1 and CDR2 sequences are MNHEY and SMNVEV (reference sequence). V was shortened by 3 bases and J by 9 bases, with 12 bases between the two germline ends. This CDR3 is 13 amino acids long. CDR3 in amino acids: CASSFIRGGEQFF. The CDR3 bases are TGTGCCAGCAGTTTTATCCGGGGTGGTGAGCAGTTCTTC.

The chain employs TRBV28 and TRBJ2-2; TRBD1 agrees at 9 bases. Germline values: CDR1 MDHEN, CDR2 SYDVKM. V was pared by 4 bases and J by 1 base, with 7 bases of the junction left unmatched. The CDR3 extends over 17 amino acids. Here the CDR3 reads CASSSRRGQGNTGELFF. CDR3 bases: TGTGCCAGCAGTTCCCGGAGGGGACAGGGGAACACCGGGGAGCTGTTTTTT. Complete variable domain (other parts from reference TRBV28 and TRBJ2-2): DVKVTQSSRYLVKRTGEKVFLECVQDMDHENMFWYRQDPGLGLRLIYFSYDVKMKEKGDIPEGYSVSREKKERFSLILESASTNQTSMYLCASSSRRGQGNTGELFFGEGSRLTVL.

CDR3 DNA sequence: TGTGCCAGCAGTTCGGACGGCGGGAACACTGAAGCTTTCTTT. Protein: CASSSDGGNTEAFF. The rearrangement links TRBV2 to TRBJ1-1; D gene ambiguous. Per the germline V gene, CDR1 is SNHLY and CDR2 is FYNNEI. The length of the CDR3 is 14 residues. Trimming pared 5 bases from V and 1 base from J, leaving 11 bases between.

This chain connects TRBV7-8 to TRBJ1-5; the D is unclear. Germline V gives CDR1 SGHVS, CDR2 FQNEAQ. Deletions cut 5 bases from V and 2 bases from J, with 7 bases between. CDR3 length: 13 residues. Here the CDR3 reads CASSPVGNQPQHF. CDR3 sequence (DNA): TGTGCCAGCAGCCCCGTCGGCAATCAGCCCCAGCATTTT.

The chain couples TRBV6-5 to TRBJ2-5, with 7 nucleotides matching TRBD2. J was trimmed by 5 bases and V by 6 bases; bases with no gene match: 6. The CDR3 extends over 13 amino acids. CDR1 MNHEY and CDR2 SVGAGI come from the germline V gene. Here the CDR3 reads CASSHTSEETQYF. The DNA of the CDR3 is TGTGCCAGCAGCCACACTAGCGAGGAGACCCAGTACTTC.

CDR3 residues: CASSFVSNYGYTF. CDR3 DNA: TGTGCCAGCAGCTTTGTCAGTAACTATGGCTACACCTTC. J is TRBJ1-2 and V is TRBV5-4; D uncertain. The V end was cut by 2 bases, the J end by 1 base, with 6 bases between. CDR1 and CDR2 (germline): SGHNT, YYREEE (reference sequence). This CDR3 region has 13 residues.

This clone came up once. The chain has TRBV5-1 and TRBJ2-3; TRBD1 agrees at 7 bases. The CDR3 covers 15 residues. Germline trimming cut 4 bases from V and 3 bases from J; bases unmatched to any gene: 8. Germline CDR1 and CDR2: SGHRS and YFSETQ. The CDR3 here is CASSKTGFRTDTQYF. The CDR3 DNA sequence: TGCGCCAGCAGCAAGACAGGGTTTCGGACAGATACGCAGTATTTT.

This clone has only one observation. The chain links TRBV5-1 to TRBJ2-5; weak D call: TRBD2 (5 bases). The V and J ends lost 4 bases and 1 base respectively, with 8 bases between them. Germline CDR1 and CDR2: SGHRS and YFSETQ. The CDR3 covers 13 residues. In DNA, the CDR3 is TGCGCCAGCAGCCGAGGGTCCCAAGAGACCCAGTACTTC. Translating it yields CASSRGSQETQYF.

The genes are TRBV5-4 and TRBJ1-1; TRBD1 agrees at 7 bases. The V and J ends lost 6 bases and 5 bases, in that order; junction bases with no gene match: 16. CDR1 SGHNT and CDR2 YYREEE come from the germline V gene (reference sequence). The CDR3 extends over 16 amino acids. DNA of the CDR3: TGTGCCAGCACCAACAGGATAGGGGGCGCGGGGACTGAAGCTTTCTTT. Its translation: CASTNRIGGAGTEAFF.

J is TRBJ2-3 and V is TRBV7-3; D unclear. Trimming took 0 bases from V and 4 from J, leaving 11 bases between them. This CDR3 region has 15 residues. Germline assignment: CDR1 SGHTA and CDR2 FQGTGA. Written as DNA, the CDR3 is TGTGCCAGCAGCTTAACCTTTGGGCTAGCAGATACGCAGTATTTT. It is translated as CASSLTFGLADTQYF.

This clone showed up just a few times. CDR3 coding DNA: TGCGCCAGCAGCTTGGGGACTAGCGGGAATACGCAGTATTTT. It translates to CASSLGTSGNTQYF. The V gene is TRBV5-1, the J gene TRBJ2-3; 12 nucleotides match TRBD2. V lost 0 bases, J lost 7 bases, and 0 bases stayed unmatched. CDR3 length: 14 residues. CDR1 SGHRS and CDR2 YFSETQ come from the germline V gene.

V gene TRBV2 combines with J gene TRBJ1-2; D might be TRBD1 (5 bases). This CDR3 contains 12 residues. Germline lookup yields CDR1 SNHLY and CDR2 FYNNEI. Trimming pared 5 bases from V and 8 bases from J, leaving 12 bases between. DNA for the CDR3: TGTGCCAGCAGTCGTCAGGGAGGAGGCTACACCTTC. This translates into CASSRQGGGYTF.